This T cell receptor (beta chain) was recovered during a study of blood T cell repertoires in COVID-19. Looking at the study overall: The samples span acute and convalescent COVID-19 from the United States, Italy and Spain.

Methods used by the authors: Nucleated cell counts were estimated from reference gene primer amplification. Sequencing was performed with immunoSEQ multiplex PCR; in TCRdb, only in-frame clones are kept and a portion is missing. V, J and clone size are taken as reported in that table, and D and trimming were inferred from the DNA itself. The table lists approximately 190,000 clones, approximately 82% of them singletons, with around 6.9% in the top ten. Germline values: CDR1 GTSNPN, CDR2 SVGIG (reference sequence). There are 12 residues in the CDR3. With 8 bases removed from V and 4 bases from J, the gap between germline ends came to 12 bases.

Sequencing was done on a sample of peripheral blood. The receptor comes from a human donor with acute or convalescent COVID-19. The donor label of this sample is uncertain. The genes are TRBV30 and TRBJ1-5; D remains unclear. CDR3 bases: TGTGCCGCCCGGGTCGGGAATCAGCCCCAGCATTTT. Protein: CAARVGNQPQHF.